This T cell receptor beta chain originates from a study of blood T cell repertoires in COVID-19. Study as a whole: The United States, Italy and Spain were the sources of the acute and convalescent COVID-19 samples.

This CDR3 has 15 amino acids. CDR1 and CDR2 (germline): SGHDN, FVKESK. The ends lost 0 bases at V and 1 base at J; junction bases unmatched: 3. Using immunoSEQ multiplex PCR, the repertoire was profiled, and TCRdb retains in-frame clones only, with some absent. The sample lists approximately 150,000 clones; approximately 90% were seen once. This chain links TRBV14 with TRBJ2-7, with TRBD1 matching over 7 bases. This sequence originates from a woman between 50 and 59 years old with acute or convalescent COVID-19. Sequenced: peripheral blood. The CDR3 region is CASSQEWDRSYEQYF. Here the CDR3 DNA reads TGTGCCAGCAGCCAAGAGTGGGACAGATCCTACGAGCAGTACTTC.